The next 26 T cell receptor beta chains were all read from a single sample in a study of T cell responses to AZD1222 COVID-19 vaccine. Profiled with immunoSEQ multiplex PCR; TCRdb holds only in-frame clones, not every one. The repertoire includes 100,000 to 150,000 clones, about 89% of them detected once, and 8.5% to 12% sits in the top ten. Source: peripheral blood, taken on day 0 of AZD1222 vaccination. The source is an adult in good health.

The chain employs TRBV2 and TRBJ1-5; 9 positions agree with TRBD1. The CDR3 runs to 14 residues. Germline CDR1 is SNHLY and CDR2 is FYNNEI. Trimming cost V 7 bases and J 2 bases; bases outside gene matches: 3. In nucleotides, the CDR3 is TGTGCCAGCAAGGACAGGGGAGGCAATCAGCCCCAGCATTTT. It specifies CASKDRGGNQPQHF.

V gene TRBV3-1 (or the pseudogene TRBV3-2) combines with J gene TRBJ2-7; D is possibly TRBD2 (6 bases). CDR3 size: 14 residues. Trimming stripped 2 bases from V and 4 bases from J, with 12 bases between. In germline, CDR1 is LGHDT, CDR2 YNNKEL (reference sequence). DNA for the CDR3: TGTGCCAGCAGCCAATCGGGAGTCTCTTACGAGCAGTACTTC. The encoded protein is CASSQSGVSYEQYF.

The chain recombines TRBV10-3 with TRBJ2-7; the D is unclear. V lost 2 bases and J lost 3, with 8 bases in between. Germline V gene data show CDR1 as ENHRY and CDR2 as SYGVKD. This CDR3 region has 13 residues. In DNA, the CDR3 is TGTGCCATCAGTGAGGGTCTATTCTACGAGCAGTACTTC. It is translated as CAISEGLFYEQYF.

The chain is built from TRBV6-1 and TRBJ2-7; D uncertain. The CDR3 loop spans 16 amino acids. Trimming pared 0 bases from V and 4 bases from J, leaving 16 bases between. In germline, CDR1 is MNHNS, CDR2 SASEGT. DNA of the CDR3: TGTGCCAGCAGTGAAGCGGCGGCCCGGGCCGTGTACGAGCAGTACTTC. Translation: CASSEAAARAVYEQYF.

Here the CDR3 DNA reads TGCGCCAGCAGCCAAGGCCTAGCGGGAGATAATGAGCAGTTCTTC. Translated: CASSQGLAGDNEQFF. The chain joins TRBV4-1 to TRBJ2-1; the match to TRBD2 covers 10 bases. The CDR3 consists of 15 residues. Trimming cost V 1 base and J 7 bases; bases outside gene matches: 4. The V gene's germline CDR1 is MGHRA and CDR2 YSYEKL.

The V call is TRBV3-1 (or the pseudogene TRBV3-2), the J call TRBJ1-3, with 7 bases matching TRBD1. V dropped 4 bases and J dropped 1; count of bases not matched to a gene: 13. Germline V lookup: CDR1 LGHDT, CDR2 YNNKEL (reference sequence). The CDR3 runs to 18 residues. CDR3 nucleotides: TGTGCCAGCAGCCTTACTGGGACAGCTTTTTCATCTGGAAACACCATATATTTT. It codes for CASSLTGTAFSSGNTIYF.

The chain combines TRBV5-4 with TRBJ1-1; D might be TRBD1 (6 bases). Germline V gene data show CDR1 as SGHNT and CDR2 as YYREEE (reference sequence). The CDR3 length is 14 residues. The V end lost 6 bases, the J end lost 0 bases, and 12 bases lay between the germline ends. CDR3 nucleotide sequence: TGTGCCAGCACAAGGGGGGGCTTGAACACTGAAGCTTTCTTT. Its translation is CASTRGGLNTEAFF.

This clone was seen just once. The chain combines TRBV28 with TRBJ2-5; D possibly corresponds to TRBD1 (7 bases). V gave up 6 bases and J gave up 1 base, with 15 bases separating them. Germline V gene sequence: CDR1 MDHEN, CDR2 SYDVKM. The CDR3 runs 15 residues. The CDR3 nucleotides read TGTGCCAGCAGGCAGCAGGGGGGATTCCAAGAGACCCAGTACTTC. The encoded protein is CASRQQGGFQETQYF.

V is TRBV5-1 and J is TRBJ1-1, with D unclear. Trimming took off 0 bases at V and 1 base at J, with 7 bases between the two ends. Germline assignment: CDR1 SGHRS and CDR2 YFSETQ. This CDR3 has 14 residues. The CDR3, as DNA: TGCGCCAGCAGCTTGGGGCAGCCGAACACTGAAGCTTTCTTT. Translated, it gives CASSLGQPNTEAFF.

This chain uses TRBV28 with TRBJ2-7; a possible D gene is TRBD1 (5 bases). The CDR3 is 12 amino acids. Germline CDR1 MDHEN, CDR2 SYDVKM. V shed 8 bases and J shed 7 bases, with 15 bases lying between them. As DNA, the CDR3 is TGTGCCAGCTCCCTGACAGTCGGAGAGCAGTACTTC. As protein: CASSLTVGEQYF.

The J gene is TRBJ2-5, the V gene TRBV7-2; tentatively, D is TRBD1 or TRBD2 (6 bases each). V lost 2 bases and J lost 1, with 14 bases in between. Germline assignment: CDR1 SGHTA and CDR2 FQGNSA. The CDR3 runs to 16 residues. The CDR3 is CASSLNPGGGQETQYF. CDR3 bases: TGTGCCAGCAGCTTAAATCCAGGAGGGGGCCAAGAGACCCAGTACTTC.

This chain uses TRBV6-5 with TRBJ1-5, with 10 bases lining up with TRBD1. CDR1 and CDR2 (germline): MNHEY, SVGAGI. The CDR3 length is 14 residues. The ends lost 5 bases at V and 5 bases at J; junction bases unmatched: 3. The CDR3 DNA reads TGTGCCAGCAGTAAGGACAGGGGGTATCAGCCCCAGCATTTT. It codes for CASSKDRGYQPQHF.

The chain is built from TRBV19 and TRBJ2-6; 9 bases match TRBD1. The CDR3 has 16 residues. Germline V gene lookup returns CDR1 LNHDA and CDR2 SQIVND (reference sequence). Trimming removed 3 bases from V and 2 bases from J; junction bases left unmatched: 2. CDR3 in DNA: TGTGCCAGTAGTATCCGGACAGGGGCTGGGGCCAACGTCCTGACTTTC. Amino acids: CASSIRTGAGANVLTF.

This chain connects TRBV5-5 to TRBJ1-5; 8 bases agree with TRBD1. Germline values: CDR1 SGHKS, CDR2 YYEKEE (reference sequence). The trim removed 2 bases at V and 6 bases at J, leaving 1 base unmatched. This CDR3 is 13 amino acids long. CDR3 loop: CASSLQGVQPQHF. The DNA for the CDR3 is TGTGCCAGCAGCTTACAGGGGGTTCAGCCCCAGCATTTT.

V and J are TRBV5-1 and TRBJ2-7, with 9 bases fitting TRBD2. The CDR3 length is 15 residues. Germline CDR1 is SGHRS and CDR2 is YFSETQ. The V gene end was trimmed by 2 bases and the J gene end by 6 bases; junction bases not matched to a gene: 9. CDR3 sequence reads: CASSFSGSFSSEQYF. CDR3 in DNA: TGCGCCAGCAGCTTTAGCGGGAGCTTTTCTTCCGAGCAGTACTTC.

This clone was seen only a few times. The chain uses TRBV5-8 and TRBJ1-4; D may be TRBD1 (5 bases). The CDR3 totals 16 residues. The V end lost 0 bases, the J end lost 0 bases, and 9 bases lay between the germline ends. Germline V gives CDR1 SGHTS, CDR2 YDEGEE. CDR3 nucleotides: TGTGCCAGCAGCTTGGCTCAGACAGCAACTAATGAAAAACTGTTTTTT. Translation gives CASSLAQTATNEKLFF.

This sequence joins TRBV13 and TRBJ1-6, with 9 bases matching TRBD1. CDR1 PRHDT and CDR2 FYEKMQ come from the germline V gene (reference sequence). V shed 6 bases and J 7 bases; nucleotides not matched to a gene: 4. This CDR3 is 14 amino acids long. The DNA for the CDR3 is TGTGCCAGCAGAATCGACAGGGGGAATTCACCCCTCCACTTT. Its translation: CASRIDRGNSPLHF.

The V call is TRBV28, the J call TRBJ1-2; 11 positions match TRBD1. This CDR3 is built from 17 residues. CDR1 is MDHEN and CDR2 is SYDVKM in the germline V gene. V shed 7 bases, J shed 2 bases, and the junction held 12 bases outside the gene matches. CDR3 sequence: CASTYSGQGALNYGYTF. In DNA form, the CDR3 reads TGTGCCAGCACTTATTCTGGACAGGGGGCGTTAAACTATGGCTACACCTTC.

The J gene is TRBJ2-1, the V gene TRBV12-3 or TRBV12-4, with D possibly being TRBD1 (5 bases). Deletions cut 6 bases from V and 8 bases from J, with 11 bases between. The CDR3 length is 12 residues. The CDR3 coding sequence is TGTGCCAGCAGCCTCCGCAGGGATGAGCAGTTCTTC. Protein sequence: CASSLRRDEQFF.

CDR3 region: CAWERGGPQHF. CDR3 nucleotides: TGTGCCTGGGAGAGGGGAGGGCCCCAGCATTTT. V is TRBV30 and J is TRBJ1-5; tentatively, D is TRBD1 (5 bases). The CDR3 covers 11 residues. Trimming shortened V by 5 bases and J by 9 bases, and 11 bases separated the two germline ends. The germline V gene encodes CDR1 GTSNPN and CDR2 SVGIG (reference sequence).

CDR3 amino acids: CASSPRRDSYEQYF. CDR3 nucleotide sequence: TGTGCCAGCAGCCCCCGACGGGACTCCTACGAGCAGTACTTC. V usage is TRBV7-3 and J usage is TRBJ2-7; D possibly corresponds to TRBD2 (5 bases). V was shortened by 5 bases and J by 0 bases, with 11 bases between the two germline ends. CDR1 and CDR2 (germline): SGHTA, FQGTGA. This CDR3 has 14 amino acids.

The chain is built from TRBV5-1 and TRBJ2-7; no clear D gene. The germline V gene has CDR1 SGHRS and CDR2 YFSETQ. The CDR3 contains 15 residues. Trimming removed 0 bases from V and 3 bases from J, with 13 bases in between. The CDR3 loop reads CASSLGLGLIYEQYF. In nucleotides, the CDR3 is TGCGCCAGCAGCTTGGGACTCGGGCTAATCTACGAGCAGTACTTC.

In DNA, the CDR3 is TGCGCCAGCAGCTTGGGTCGTTCGGCGAGCTCTACAGATACGCAGTATTTT. Translation: CASSLGRSASSTDTQYF. The rearrangement links TRBV5-1 to TRBJ2-3; no definite D call. Trimming took 0 bases from V and 3 from J, leaving 17 bases between them. The CDR3 length is 17 residues. Germline CDR1 SGHRS, CDR2 YFSETQ.

The CDR3 sequence is CASSLGGLAGYNEQFF. As DNA, the CDR3 is TGTGCCAGCAGCTTGGGAGGGCTAGCGGGTTACAATGAGCAGTTCTTC. V is TRBV7-9 and J is TRBJ2-1, with 8 bases identical to TRBD2. Germline CDR1 SEHNR, CDR2 FQNEAQ (reference sequence). The trim removed 3 bases at V and 4 bases at J, leaving 8 bases unmatched. This CDR3 comprises 16 residues.

The V call is TRBV19, the J call TRBJ1-5; tentative D call: TRBD1 (5 bases). This CDR3 contains 14 residues. V was pared by 5 bases and J by 2 bases, with 10 bases between. The germline gives CDR1 LNHDA, CDR2 SQIVND (reference sequence). The CDR3 coding sequence is TGTGCCAGTAGTGACCTGACAGGCAATCAGCCCCAGCATTTT. It specifies CASSDLTGNQPQHF.

The chain combines TRBV19 with TRBJ2-1; 9 bases are shared with TRBD1. CDR1 is LNHDA and CDR2 is SQIVND in the germline V gene (reference sequence). With 5 bases clipped from V and 7 bases from J, the junction kept 12 bases outside the gene matches. The CDR3 runs to 16 residues. CDR3 residues: CASSSRQGGPGNEQFF. Written as DNA, the CDR3 is TGTGCCAGTAGTTCCCGACAGGGGGGACCAGGGAATGAGCAGTTCTTC.